This TCR beta chain stems from a study of metastatic and nonmetastatic thyroid tumors. This clone has a count of ten or more. In germline, CDR1 is MNHEY, CDR2 SMNVEV (reference sequence). The CDR3 is made up of 14 amino acids. J was trimmed by 5 bases and V by 1 base; bases with no gene match: 1. There were no patients who had received any treatment before thyroid surgery. MiXCR re-clonotyped the PCR reads for TCRdb. The data hold more than 15,000 clones, with about 30% observed a single time. V and J are TRBV27 and TRBJ1-5; TRBD1 agrees at 8 bases. This sequence was found in a female donor with papillary thyroid cancer or a benign thyroid nodule (not recorded which). Some clones in this sample may be carry-over from other donors' samples. Sample: adjacent normal tissue. The CDR3 spells CASSLYRGDQPQHF. The CDR3 coding sequence is TGTGCCAGCAGTTTATACAGGGGGGATCAGCCCCAGCATTTT.